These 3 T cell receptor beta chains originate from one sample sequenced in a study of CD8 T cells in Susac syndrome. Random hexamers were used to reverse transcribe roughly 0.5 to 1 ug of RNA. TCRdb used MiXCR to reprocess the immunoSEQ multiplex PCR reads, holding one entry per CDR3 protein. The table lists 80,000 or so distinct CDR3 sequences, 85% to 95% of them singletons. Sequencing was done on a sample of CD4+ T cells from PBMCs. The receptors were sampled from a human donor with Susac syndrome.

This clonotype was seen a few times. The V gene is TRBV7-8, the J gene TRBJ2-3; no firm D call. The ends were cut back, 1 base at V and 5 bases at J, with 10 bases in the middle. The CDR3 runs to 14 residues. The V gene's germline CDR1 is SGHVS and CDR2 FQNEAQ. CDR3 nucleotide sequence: TGTGCCAGCAGCTTAGGAGGAGTGGGAGATACGCAGTATTTT. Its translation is CASSLGGVGDTQYF.

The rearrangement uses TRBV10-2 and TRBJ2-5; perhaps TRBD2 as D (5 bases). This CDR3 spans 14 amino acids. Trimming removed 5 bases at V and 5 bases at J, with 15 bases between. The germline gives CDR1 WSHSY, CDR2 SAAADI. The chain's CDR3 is CASSRVGSGETQYF. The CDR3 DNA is TGCGCCAGCAGTCGGGTGGGTTCGGGGGAGACCCAGTACTTC.

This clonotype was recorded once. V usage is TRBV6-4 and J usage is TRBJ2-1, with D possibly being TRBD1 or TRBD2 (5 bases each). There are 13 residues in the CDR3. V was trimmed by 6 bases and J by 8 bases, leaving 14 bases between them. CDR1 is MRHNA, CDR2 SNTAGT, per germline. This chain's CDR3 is CASSRGFGDEQFF. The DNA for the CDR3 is TGTGCCAGCAGCCGGGGCTTTGGCGATGAGCAGTTCTTC.